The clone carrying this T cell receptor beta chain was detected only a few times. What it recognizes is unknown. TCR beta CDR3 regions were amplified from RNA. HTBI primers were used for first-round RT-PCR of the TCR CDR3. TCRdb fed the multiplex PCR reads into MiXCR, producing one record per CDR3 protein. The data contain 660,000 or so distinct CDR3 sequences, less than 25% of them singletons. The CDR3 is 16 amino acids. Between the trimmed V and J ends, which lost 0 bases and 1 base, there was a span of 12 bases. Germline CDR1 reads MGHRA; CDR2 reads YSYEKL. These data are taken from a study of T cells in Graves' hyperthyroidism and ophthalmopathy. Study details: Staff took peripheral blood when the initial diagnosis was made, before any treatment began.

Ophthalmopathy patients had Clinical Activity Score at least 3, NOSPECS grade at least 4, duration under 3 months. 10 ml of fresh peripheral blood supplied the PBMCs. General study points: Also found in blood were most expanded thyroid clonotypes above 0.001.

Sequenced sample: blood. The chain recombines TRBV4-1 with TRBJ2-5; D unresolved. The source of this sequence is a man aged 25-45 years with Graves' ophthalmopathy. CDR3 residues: CASSQEARWGQETQYF. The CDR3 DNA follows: TGCGCCAGCAGCCAAGAAGCGAGGTGGGGCCAAGAGACCCAGTACTTC.